These 17 T cell receptor beta chains were all obtained from the same sample, sequenced in a study of identical twins. From the 5' RACE reads, TCRdb called clonotypes with MiXCR, one entry per CDR3 protein. The sample has hundreds of thousands of distinct CDR3 sequences; around 8.8% are singletons. The same sample was also used in a study of yellow fever vaccine responses in identical twins.

The source material was memory (CD45RO+) T cells sorted from blood. These receptors were taken from a woman in her late teens or twenties in good health.

This clonotype has only a few counts. The chain recombines TRBV28 with TRBJ2-1; D gene unclear. Germline loops: CDR1 MDHEN, CDR2 SYDVKM. V lost 2 bases and J lost 1, with 24 bases in between. This CDR3 has 20 residues. The CDR3 loop is CASSLPPGLDALRSYNEQFF. As DNA, the CDR3 is TGTGCCAGCAGTTTACCCCCCGGGCTAGACGCCCTGAGATCCTACAATGAGCAGTTCTTC.

At least ten counts were recorded for this clonotype. This chain joins TRBV12-3 or TRBV12-4 and TRBJ2-7, with D hard to call. V was cut by 3 bases and J by 0 bases, with 12 bases left in between. The CDR3 covers 15 residues. Written as DNA, the CDR3 is TGTGCCAGCAGTTTGAGGAAGGGTAACTCCTACGAGCAGTACTTC. It encodes CASSLRKGNSYEQYF.

This clonotype was counted a few times. The chain links TRBV12-3 or TRBV12-4 to TRBJ2-3, with D maybe TRBD2 (5 bases). The length of the CDR3 is 17 residues. Trimming cost V 4 bases and J 5 bases, with 22 bases left between them. CDR3 bases: TGTGCCAGCAGTTCCTTATTTGCGGGCACCTCGAGAGATACGCAGTATTTT. Translated, it gives CASSSLFAGTSRDTQYF.

This clonotype showed up many times. V and J are TRBV4-1 and TRBJ2-1; 8 nucleotides line up with TRBD2. V shed 2 bases, J shed 4 bases, and the junction held 7 bases outside the gene matches. The CDR3 totals 16 residues. The germline V gene encodes CDR1 MGHRA and CDR2 YSYEKL. The CDR3 reads CASSQPGRGGYNEQFF. The CDR3 nucleotides are TGCGCCAGCAGCCAACCCGGGAGGGGGGGGTACAATGAGCAGTTCTTC.

The chain combines TRBV3-1 with TRBJ1-4, with 7 nucleotides matching TRBD1. V lost 4 bases to trimming and J lost 4 bases; unmatched junction nucleotides: 6. There are 15 residues in the CDR3. Germline V gene sequence: CDR1 LGHDT, CDR2 YNNKEL (reference sequence). The CDR3 is CASSRSTGRNEKLFF. The CDR3 coding sequence is TGTGCCAGCAGCCGGTCGACAGGGCGTAATGAAAAACTGTTTTTT.

This clonotype was seen many times. The chain carries TRBV3-1 and TRBJ2-3; 7 bases are shared with TRBD1. After removal of 1 base from V and 1 base from J, the junction contained 5 bases not matched to a gene. This CDR3 has 16 amino acids. Germline values: CDR1 LGHDT, CDR2 YNNKEL (reference sequence). Here the CDR3 DNA reads TGTGCCAGCAGCCAAGGCTGGACAGGCCGCACAGATACGCAGTATTTT. This encodes CASSQGWTGRTDTQYF.

This clonotype was detected many times. The chain employs TRBV20-1 and TRBJ1-5; D possibly corresponds to TRBD1 (6 bases). Germline V gene lookup returns CDR1 DFQATT and CDR2 SNEGSKA (reference sequence). V was clipped by 7 bases and J by 2 bases, with 18 bases between them. The CDR3 is 15 amino acids. CDR3 residues: CSVQRGGEGNQPQHF. The CDR3, as DNA: TGCAGTGTCCAACGTGGGGGCGAAGGCAATCAGCCCCAGCATTTT.

This chain uses TRBV18 with TRBJ2-2; D is undetermined. V dropped 2 bases and J dropped 0 bases, with 7 bases sitting between them. This CDR3 has 15 residues. In germline, CDR1 is KGHSH, CDR2 LQKENI. The CDR3 loop reads CASSPETTNTGELFF. In nucleotides, the CDR3 is TGTGCCAGCTCACCAGAGACGACGAACACCGGGGAGCTGTTTTTT.

The table lists this clonotype with many counts. The V and J genes are TRBV20-1 and TRBJ2-1, with D perhaps matching TRBD1 (6 bases). Germline loops: CDR1 DFQATT, CDR2 SNEGSKA (reference sequence). V was cut by 5 bases and J by 0 bases, with 11 bases left in between. The CDR3 runs to 14 residues. CDR3 amino acids: CSAPDRSSYNEQFF. DNA of the CDR3: TGCAGTGCTCCCGACAGGAGCTCCTACAATGAGCAGTTCTTC.

The table lists this clonotype with a few counts. V is TRBV2 and J is TRBJ2-2, with 12 bases aligning to TRBD2. Trimming removed 6 bases from V and 7 bases from J; junction bases left unmatched: 6. This CDR3 has 15 residues. The germline V gene has CDR1 SNHLY and CDR2 FYNNEI. The CDR3: CASSVGLAGIGELFF. The CDR3 DNA is TGTGCCAGCAGCGTCGGACTAGCGGGGATCGGGGAGCTGTTTTTT.

This clonotype came up a few times. The rearrangement links TRBV6-6 to TRBJ2-2; D is possibly TRBD2 (5 bases). Germline lookup yields CDR1 MNHNY and CDR2 SVGAGI (reference sequence). The ends were cut back, 6 bases at V and 6 bases at J, with 8 bases in the middle. The CDR3 totals 12 residues. CDR3 protein: CASSTRSGELFF. Written as DNA, the CDR3 is TGTGCCAGCAGCACTAGGTCCGGGGAGCTGTTTTTT.

A note on this clonotype: With a much larger clone just one base away, this may be a read error. The chain combines TRBV10-3 with TRBJ2-7, with no clear D. The CDR3 length is 14 residues. CDR1 and CDR2 from the germline V gene are ENHRY and SYGVKD. Between the trimmed V and J ends, which lost 4 bases and 6 bases, there was a span of 16 bases. The CDR3 DNA is TGTGCCATCAGTGTATACGAAGGTGGCTGCGAGCAGTACTTC. Translating it yields CAISVYEGGCEQYF.

This clonotype appeared many times. The chain joins TRBV5-6 to TRBJ1-5; the D gene is possibly TRBD1 (5 bases). Germline values: CDR1 SGHDT, CDR2 YYEEEE. This CDR3 spans 17 amino acids. The ends were cut back, 3 bases at V and 0 bases at J, with 16 bases in the middle. This chain's CDR3 is CASSYGGETYSNQPQHF. The CDR3, as DNA: TGTGCCAGCAGCTACGGGGGAGAGACCTATAGCAATCAGCCCCAGCATTTT.

The CDR3 loop reads CASSLGTSGSSYNEQFF. In DNA, the CDR3 is TGTGCCAGCAGTTTAGGAACTAGCGGGAGCTCCTACAATGAGCAGTTCTTC. The chain joins TRBV27 to TRBJ2-1; 11 bases are a match to TRBD2. The CDR3 totals 17 residues. From germline, CDR1 is MNHEY and CDR2 SMNVEV (reference sequence). With 2 bases clipped from V and 0 bases from J, the junction kept 3 bases outside the gene matches.

This clonotype was observed many times. V gene TRBV4-2 combines with J gene TRBJ2-1, with 8 bases aligning to TRBD2. Germline CDR1 LGHNA, CDR2 YNFKEQ. V lost 4 bases to trimming and J lost 3 bases; unmatched junction nucleotides: 8. CDR3 size: 16 residues. CDR3 in amino acids: CASSPLAGGLYNEQFF. The CDR3 DNA is TGTGCCAGCAGCCCCCTGGCGGGGGGCCTCTACAATGAGCAGTTCTTC.

This clonotype was picked up many times. V gene TRBV28 combines with J gene TRBJ1-1; 7 bases agree with TRBD1. Per germline, CDR1 MDHEN and CDR2 SYDVKM. The length of the CDR3 is 18 residues. Losses at the gene ends were 5 bases for V and 0 bases for J; bases not matched to a gene: 15. CDR3 sequence reads: CASSRARQGGAMNTEAFF. Here the CDR3 DNA reads TGTGCCAGCAGTCGAGCCAGACAGGGAGGGGCCATGAACACTGAAGCTTTCTTT.

This clonotype has at least ten counts. This rearrangement joins TRBV12-3 or TRBV12-4 to TRBJ2-1, with 7 bases lining up with TRBD2. CDR3 length: 19 residues. The V gene end was trimmed by 0 bases and the J gene end by 1 base; junction bases not matched to a gene: 12. The CDR3: CASSLAAGRGPDSYNEQFF. The CDR3 DNA reads TGTGCCAGCAGTTTAGCCGCGGGGAGGGGACCGGATTCCTACAATGAGCAGTTCTTC.